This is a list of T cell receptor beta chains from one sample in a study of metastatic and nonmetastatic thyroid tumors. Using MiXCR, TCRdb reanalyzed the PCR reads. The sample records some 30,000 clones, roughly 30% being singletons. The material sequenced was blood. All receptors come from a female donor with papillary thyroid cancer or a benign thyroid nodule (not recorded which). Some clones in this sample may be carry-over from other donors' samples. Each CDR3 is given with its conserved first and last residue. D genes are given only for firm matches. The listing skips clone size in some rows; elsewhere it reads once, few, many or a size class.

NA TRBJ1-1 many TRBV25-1 CASSDGGKDTEAFF TGTGCCAGCAGTGACGGAGGTAAGGACACTGAAGCTTTCTTT
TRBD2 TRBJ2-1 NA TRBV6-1 CASSENGGEYNEQFF TGTGCCAGCAGTGAAAACGGGGGGGAGTACAATGAGCAGTTCTTC
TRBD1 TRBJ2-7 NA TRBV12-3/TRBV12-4 CASSSGQGASYEQYF TGTGCCAGCAGTTCCGGACAGGGGGCTTCCTACGAGCAGTACTTC
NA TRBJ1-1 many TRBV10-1 CASSESTGSTEAFF TGCGCCAGCAGTGAATCGACGGGGTCCACTGAAGCTTTCTTT
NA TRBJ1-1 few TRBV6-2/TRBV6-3 CASSYSSRSTEAFF TGTGCCAGCAGTTACTCCTCAAGAAGCACTGAAGCTTTCTTT
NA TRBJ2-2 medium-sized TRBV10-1 CASRLGNTGELFF TGCGCCAGCAGACTAGGGAACACCGGGGAGCTGTTTTTT
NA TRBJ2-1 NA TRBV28 CASRSESYNEQFF TGTGCCAGCAGAAGCGAATCCTACAATGAGCAGTTCTTC
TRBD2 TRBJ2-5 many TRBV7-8 CASSPGRASRETQYF TGTGCCAGCAGCCCAGGGAGGGCTAGTAGGGAGACCCAGTACTTC
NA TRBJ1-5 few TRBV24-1 CATSDKGQPQHF TGTGCCACCAGTGATAAAGGGCAGCCCCAGCATTTT
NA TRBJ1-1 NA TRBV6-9 CASTLRDRSLDAFF TGTGCCAGCACTTTACGAGACAGGAGCCTTGATGCTTTCTTT
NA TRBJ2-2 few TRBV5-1 CASSAQGSGELFF TGCGCCAGCAGCGCCCAGGGTTCCGGGGAGCTGTTTTTT
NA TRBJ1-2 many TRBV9 CASSEGGHGYTF TGTGCCAGCAGCGAGGGGGGTCATGGCTACACCTTC
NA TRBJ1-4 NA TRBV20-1 CSATPLDTNEKLFF TGCAGTGCCACCCCCTTGGACACCAATGAAAAACTGTTTTTT
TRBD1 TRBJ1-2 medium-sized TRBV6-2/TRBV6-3 CASSPGQAFGDTF TGTGCCAGCAGTCCGGGACAGGCCTTTGGGGACACCTTC
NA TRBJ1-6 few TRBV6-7 CASSDGSFERSYNSPLHF TGTGCCAGCAGTGACGGCTCCTTCGAGCGCTCCTATAATTCACCCCTCCACTTT
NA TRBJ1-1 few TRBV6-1 CASRVDRNWVNTEAFF TGTGCCAGCAGGGTTGACAGGAATTGGGTGAACACTGAAGCTTTCTTT
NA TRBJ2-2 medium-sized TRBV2 CASTRKGGDTGELFF TGTGCCAGCACTAGAAAAGGGGGAGACACCGGGGAGCTGTTTTTT
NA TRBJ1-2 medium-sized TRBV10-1 CASSESRGMEGYTF TGCGCCAGCAGTGAGTCTCGGGGGATGGAGGGCTACACCTTC
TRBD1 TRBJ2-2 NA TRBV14 CASSQPRTGGINTGELFF TGTGCCAGCAGCCAACCCCGGACAGGGGGGATTAACACCGGGGAGCTGTTTTTT
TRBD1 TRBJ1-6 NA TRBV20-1 CSARRTGVKSPLHF TGCAGTGCTAGAAGAACAGGGGTTAAATCACCCCTCCACTTT
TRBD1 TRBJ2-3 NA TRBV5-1 CASSSDRGGGTDTQYF TGCGCCAGCAGCTCGGACAGGGGAGGAGGCACAGATACGCAGTATTTT
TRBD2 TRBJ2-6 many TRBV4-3 CASSPTSGGSGANVLTF TGCGCCAGCAGCCCGACTAGCGGCGGGTCTGGGGCCAACGTCCTGACTTTC
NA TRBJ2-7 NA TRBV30 CAWSAFGGEQYF TGTGCCTGGAGTGCATTTGGGGGGGAGCAGTACTTC
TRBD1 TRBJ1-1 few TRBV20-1 CSAYPPDRVGNTEAFF TGCAGTGCTTACCCCCCTGACAGGGTCGGAAACACTGAAGCTTTCTTT
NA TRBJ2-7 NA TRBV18 CASSPQTGNDEQYF TGTGCCAGCTCACCACAAACAGGGAATGACGAGCAGTACTTC
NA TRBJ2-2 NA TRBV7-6 CASARLATNTGELFF TGTGCCAGCGCAAGGTTAGCGACGAACACCGGGGAGCTGTTTTTT
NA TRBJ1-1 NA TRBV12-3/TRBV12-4 CASSYGGGGTEAFF TGTGCCAGCAGTTACGGGGGCGGTGGCACTGAAGCTTTCTTT
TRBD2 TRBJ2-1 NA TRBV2 CASSEWGTGGEQFF TGTGCCAGCAGTGAATGGGGGACGGGGGGTGAGCAGTTCTTC
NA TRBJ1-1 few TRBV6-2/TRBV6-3 CASSYPGQGNTEAFF TGTGCCAGCAGTTACCCCGGACAAGGGAACACTGAAGCTTTCTTT
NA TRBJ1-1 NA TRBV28 CASSEEFREEAFF TGTGCCAGCAGTGAGGAGTTCAGGGAGGAAGCTTTCTTT
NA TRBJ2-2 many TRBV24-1 CATSDQGPNTIGELFF TGTGCCACCAGTGACCAAGGACCCAACACCATCGGGGAGCTGTTTTTT